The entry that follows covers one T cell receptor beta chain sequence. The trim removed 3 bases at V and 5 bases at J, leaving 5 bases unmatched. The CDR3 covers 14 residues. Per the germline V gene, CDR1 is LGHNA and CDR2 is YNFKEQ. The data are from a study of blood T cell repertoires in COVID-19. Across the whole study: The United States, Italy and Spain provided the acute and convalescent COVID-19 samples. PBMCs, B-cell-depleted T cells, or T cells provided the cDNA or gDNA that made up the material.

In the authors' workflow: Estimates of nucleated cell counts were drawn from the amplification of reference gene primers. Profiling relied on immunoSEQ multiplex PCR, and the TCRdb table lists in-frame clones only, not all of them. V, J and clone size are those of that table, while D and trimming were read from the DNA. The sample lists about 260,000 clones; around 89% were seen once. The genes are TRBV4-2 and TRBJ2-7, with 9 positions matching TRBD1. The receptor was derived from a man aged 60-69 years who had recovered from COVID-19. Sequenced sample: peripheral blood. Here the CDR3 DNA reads TGTGCCAGCAGCCAGACAGGACAGGGGAACGAGCAGTACTTC. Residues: CASSQTGQGNEQYF.